These 11 T cell receptor beta chains were all obtained from the same sample, sequenced in a study of chemoradiotherapy in HPV16-positive cancers. Clones were sequenced by immunoSEQ multiplex PCR, and TCRdb holds only the in-frame ones, with some missing. The sample lists around 5,000 clones; 70% to 85% were seen once. The sample in question was tumor tissue, obtained from a patient who underwent chemoradiotherapy. The receptors stem from a human donor with HPV-associated anogenital cancer.

The genes are TRBV11-2 and TRBJ1-2; unclear D gene. Germline V CDR1 and CDR2: SGHAT, FQNNGV. V was clipped by 4 bases and J by 8 bases, with 20 bases between them. The CDR3 is 15 residues long. CDR3 bases: TGTGCCAGCAGCTCAAGTCTCGCATCCGAGGCCGGCTACACCTTC. It encodes CASSSSLASEAGYTF.

The V gene is TRBV10-3, the J gene TRBJ2-2, with a possible D match to TRBD1 (6 bases). With 3 bases removed from V and 0 bases from J, the gap between germline ends came to 14 bases. The CDR3 runs 17 residues. Per the germline V gene, CDR1 is ENHRY and CDR2 is SYGVKD. In nucleotides, the CDR3 is TGTGCCATCAGTGACCAAACCGGGACATCGAACACCGGGGAGCTGTTTTTT. Its protein product is CAISDQTGTSNTGELFF.

This clone has more than one count but fewer than ten. V is TRBV28 and J is TRBJ2-2, with 9 bases aligning to TRBD2. The ends lost 6 bases at V and 1 base at J; junction bases unmatched: 3. CDR1 is MDHEN and CDR2 is SYDVKM in the germline V gene. The CDR3 has 15 residues. CDR3 protein: CASSPTSGNTGELFF. The DNA of the CDR3 is TGTGCCAGCAGCCCGACTAGCGGGAACACCGGGGAGCTGTTTTTT.

J is TRBJ2-2 and V is TRBV14, with no clear D. This CDR3 has 12 amino acids. Trimming cost V 1 base and J 4 bases, with 1 base left between them. The V gene's germline CDR1 is SGHDN and CDR2 FVKESK. CDR3 sequence reads: CASSQATGELFF. CDR3 DNA: TGTGCCAGCAGCCAAGCCACCGGGGAGCTGTTTTTT.

This clone was detected only a few times. The chain is built from TRBV6-5 and TRBJ1-1; D is ambiguous. Trimming took off 5 bases at V and 8 bases at J, with 15 bases between the two ends. This CDR3 region has 13 residues. Germline-derived CDR1 and CDR2 are MNHEY and SVGAGI. The CDR3 protein is CASSLINRREAFF. The CDR3 coding sequence is TGTGCCAGCAGTCTAATTAACCGGCGGGAAGCTTTCTTT.

V and J are TRBV5-1 and TRBJ1-4; no clear D. This CDR3 has 14 amino acids. Germline V gene sequence: CDR1 SGHRS, CDR2 YFSETQ. The V end was cut by 1 base, the J end by 3 bases, with 7 bases between. For the CDR3, the DNA is TGCGCCAGCAGCTTGACAGACCCTAATGAAAAACTGTTTTTT. It specifies CASSLTDPNEKLFF.

The sample holds a few counts of this clone. This chain connects TRBV18 to TRBJ2-7; D tentatively reads TRBD1 or TRBD2 (5 bases each). This CDR3 spans 15 amino acids. Trimming left V 0 bases short and J 5 bases short, with 14 bases between. The germline V gene encodes CDR1 KGHSH and CDR2 LQKENI. CDR3 DNA sequence: TGTGCCAGCTCACCACCGGGGGTTCTAAGCGACGAGCAGTACTTC. It is translated as CASSPPGVLSDEQYF.

This sequence joins TRBV10-2 and TRBJ2-5; the D gene could be TRBD1 or TRBD2 (5 bases each). Trimming left V 4 bases short and J 0 bases short, with 15 bases between. There are 16 residues in the CDR3. CDR1 WSHSY and CDR2 SAAADI come from the germline V gene. The CDR3 nucleotides read TGCGCCAGCAGTGCCGTACCGGGGACGGACCAAGAGACCCAGTACTTC. Protein: CASSAVPGTDQETQYF.

This chain connects TRBV7-2 to TRBJ2-1; 8 bases fit TRBD2. The germline CDR1 and CDR2 sequences are SGHTA and FQGNSA. Losses at the gene ends were 0 bases for V and 7 bases for J; bases not matched to a gene: 5. The CDR3 extends over 15 amino acids. The CDR3 loop is CASSLAVGLVNEQFF. The CDR3, as DNA: TGTGCCAGCAGCTTAGCGGTGGGACTAGTAAATGAGCAGTTCTTC.

CDR3: CASSPGTFEQYF. The CDR3 coding sequence is TGTGCCAGCTCACCCGGGACTTTCGAGCAGTACTTC. This sequence joins TRBV18 and TRBJ2-7, with D perhaps TRBD2 (6 bases). The germline V and J ends were trimmed by 3 bases and 6 bases, with 9 bases remaining between them. The germline CDR1 and CDR2 sequences are KGHSH and LQKENI. There are 12 residues in the CDR3. The full variable domain, with the rest looked up from reference TRBV18 and TRBJ2-7, is NAGVMQNPRHLVRRRGQEARLRCSPMKGHSHVYWYRQLPEEGLKFMVYLQKENIIDESGMPKERFSAEFPKEGPSILRIQQVVRGDSAAYFCASSPGTFEQYFGPGTRLTVT.

This clone was recorded only once. V gene TRBV5-6 combines with J gene TRBJ2-1; D is undetermined. The CDR3 covers 15 residues. Trimming took off 5 bases at V and 2 bases at J, with 14 bases between the two ends. Per the germline V gene, CDR1 is SGHDT and CDR2 is YYEEEE. In nucleotides, the CDR3 is TGTGCCAGCAGGGATCAATCTTGGCCCTACAATGAGCAGTTCTTC. It encodes CASRDQSWPYNEQFF.